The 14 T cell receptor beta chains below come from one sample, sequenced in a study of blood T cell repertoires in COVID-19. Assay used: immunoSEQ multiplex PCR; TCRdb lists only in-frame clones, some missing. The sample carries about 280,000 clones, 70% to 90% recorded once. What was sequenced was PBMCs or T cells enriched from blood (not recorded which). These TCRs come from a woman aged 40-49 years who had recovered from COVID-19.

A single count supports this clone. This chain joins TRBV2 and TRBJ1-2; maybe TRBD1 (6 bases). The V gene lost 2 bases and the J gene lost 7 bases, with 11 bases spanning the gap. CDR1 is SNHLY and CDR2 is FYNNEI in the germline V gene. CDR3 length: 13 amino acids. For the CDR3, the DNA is TGTGCCAGCAGTGAAAGGGACATGCGTGGCTACACCTTC. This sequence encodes CASSERDMRGYTF.

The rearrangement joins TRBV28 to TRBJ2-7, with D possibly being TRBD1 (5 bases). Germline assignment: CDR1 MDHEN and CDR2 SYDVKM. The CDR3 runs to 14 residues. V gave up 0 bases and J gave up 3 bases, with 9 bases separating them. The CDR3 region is CASSLWTDYYEQYF. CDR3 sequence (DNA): TGTGCCAGCAGTTTATGGACAGATTACTACGAGCAGTACTTC.

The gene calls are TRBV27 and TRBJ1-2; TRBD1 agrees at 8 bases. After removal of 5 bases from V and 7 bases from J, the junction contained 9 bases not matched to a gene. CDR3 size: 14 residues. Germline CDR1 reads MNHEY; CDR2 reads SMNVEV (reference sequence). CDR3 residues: CASSPRQGHGGYTF. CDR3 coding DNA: TGTGCCAGCAGTCCTCGACAGGGGCACGGTGGCTACACCTTC.

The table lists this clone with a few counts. This CDR3 is CASSLFSSGQETQYF. CDR3 coding DNA: TGTGCCAGCAGCTTATTCTCTAGCGGCCAAGAGACCCAGTACTTC. This chain connects TRBV7-6 to TRBJ2-5, with TRBD2 identical over 7 bases. J was trimmed by 1 base and V by 2 bases; bases with no gene match: 4. Germline V gene lookup returns CDR1 SGHVS and CDR2 FNYEAQ. This CDR3 has 15 residues.

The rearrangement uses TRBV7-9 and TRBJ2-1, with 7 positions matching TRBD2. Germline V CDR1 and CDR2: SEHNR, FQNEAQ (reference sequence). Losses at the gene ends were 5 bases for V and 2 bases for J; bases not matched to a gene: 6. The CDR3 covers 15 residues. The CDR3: CASSRLAGAYNEQFF. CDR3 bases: TGTGCCAGCAGCCGCTTGGCGGGAGCCTACAATGAGCAGTTCTTC.

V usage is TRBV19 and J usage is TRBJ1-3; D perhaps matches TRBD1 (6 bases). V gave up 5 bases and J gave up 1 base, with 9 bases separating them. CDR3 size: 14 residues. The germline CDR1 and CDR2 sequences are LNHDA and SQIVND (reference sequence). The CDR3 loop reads CASSRTESGNTIYF. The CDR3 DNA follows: TGTGCCAGTAGTCGGACAGAATCTGGAAACACCATATATTTT.

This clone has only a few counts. The DNA for the CDR3 is TGTGCCAGTAGTACCCCAGGGAACACTGAAGCTTTCTTT. Its protein is CASSTPGNTEAFF. The chain has TRBV19 and TRBJ1-1; D gene unclear. The CDR3 is 13 amino acids. Germline lookup yields CDR1 LNHDA and CDR2 SQIVND (reference sequence). Trimming pared 4 bases from V and 1 base from J, leaving 7 bases between.

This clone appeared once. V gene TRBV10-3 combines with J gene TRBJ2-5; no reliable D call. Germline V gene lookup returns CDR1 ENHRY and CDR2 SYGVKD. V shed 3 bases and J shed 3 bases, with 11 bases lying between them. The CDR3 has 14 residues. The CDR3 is CAISDGALKETQYF. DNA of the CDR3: TGTGCCATCAGTGACGGAGCGCTCAAAGAGACCCAGTACTTC.

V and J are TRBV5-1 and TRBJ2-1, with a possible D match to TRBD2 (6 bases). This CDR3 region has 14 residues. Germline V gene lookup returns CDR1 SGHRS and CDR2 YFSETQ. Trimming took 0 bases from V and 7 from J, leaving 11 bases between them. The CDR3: CASSLGSRENEQFF. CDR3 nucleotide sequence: TGCGCCAGCAGCTTGGGGTCTCGGGAGAATGAGCAGTTCTTC.

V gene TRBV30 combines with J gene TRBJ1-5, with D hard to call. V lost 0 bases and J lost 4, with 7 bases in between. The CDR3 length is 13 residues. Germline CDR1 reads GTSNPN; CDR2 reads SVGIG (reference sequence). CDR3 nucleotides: TGTGCCTGGAGTGTTTCGGTAAATCAGCCCCAGCATTTT. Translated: CAWSVSVNQPQHF.

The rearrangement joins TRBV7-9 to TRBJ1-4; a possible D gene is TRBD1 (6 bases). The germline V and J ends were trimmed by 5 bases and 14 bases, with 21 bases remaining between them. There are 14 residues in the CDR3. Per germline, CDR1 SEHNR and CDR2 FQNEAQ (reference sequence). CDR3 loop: CASSLDSSYEGLFF. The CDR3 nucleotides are TGTGCCAGCAGCCTGGACAGCTCCTATGAGGGTCTGTTTTTT.

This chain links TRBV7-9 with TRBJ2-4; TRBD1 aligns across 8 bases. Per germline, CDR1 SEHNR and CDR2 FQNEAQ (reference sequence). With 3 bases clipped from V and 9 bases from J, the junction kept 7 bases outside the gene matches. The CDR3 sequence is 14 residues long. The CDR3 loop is CASSLDREVGIQYF. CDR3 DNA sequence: TGTGCCAGCAGCTTGGACAGGGAGGTAGGCATTCAGTACTTC.

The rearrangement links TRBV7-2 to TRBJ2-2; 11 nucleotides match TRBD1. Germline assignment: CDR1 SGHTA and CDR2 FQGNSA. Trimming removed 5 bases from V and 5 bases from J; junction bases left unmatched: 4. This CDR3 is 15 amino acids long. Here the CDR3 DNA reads TGTGCCAGCAGCCCAGGGACAGGGGGGACCGGGGAGCTGTTTTTT. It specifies CASSPGTGGTGELFF.

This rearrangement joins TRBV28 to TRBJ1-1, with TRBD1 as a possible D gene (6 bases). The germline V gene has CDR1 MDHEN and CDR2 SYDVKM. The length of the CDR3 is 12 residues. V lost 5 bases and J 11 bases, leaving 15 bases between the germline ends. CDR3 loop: CASSPRQAGAFF. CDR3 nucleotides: TGTGCCAGCAGTCCGCGACAGGCCGGGGCTTTCTTT.